This TCR beta chain derives from a study of shared clonotypes between healthy human individuals. Study overall: Three plates each covered CD4 naive and memory; CD8 naive two, CD8 memory one. Overall study results and limits: The study generally estimated greater richness for naive than memory subsets.

A note on this clone: What it binds is unknown.

Evenly divided among several immunoSEQ plates was the genomic DNA of each subset. Some clones are missing from TCRdb's copy, which holds only in-frame ones; the method was immunoSEQ multiplex PCR. The repertoire holds some 2.1 million clones, with over 85% as singletons. V lost 3 bases and J lost 10, with 22 bases in between. The CDR3 loop spans 16 amino acids. Germline loops: CDR1 GTSNPN, CDR2 SVGIG (reference sequence). The chain recombines TRBV30 with TRBJ1-6; tentative D call: TRBD1 (5 bases). The material sequenced was naive CD4+ T cells sorted from blood. As for subset: CD45RA+ positively selected. The receptor was derived from a man younger than 35 in good health. DNA of the CDR3: TGTGCCTGGAGACTGCCCACACCCCAGGGCGGATCACCCCTCCACTTT. Protein product: CAWRLPTPQGGSPLHF. Supplemented by reference TRBV30 and TRBJ1-6, the full variable domain reads SQTIHQWPATLVQPVGSPLSLECTVEGTSNPNLYWYRQAAGRGLQLLFYSVGIGQISSEVPQNLSASRPQDRQFILSSKKLLLSDSGFYLCAWRLPTPQGGSPLHFGNGTRLTVT.